These 8 T cell receptor beta chains were sequenced from one sample in a study of blood T cell repertoires in COVID-19. This table comes from immunoSEQ multiplex PCR, and its TCRdb copy is limited to in-frame clones, with some not included. The sample shows approximately 300,000 clones, 86% of them seen only once. Sequenced: peripheral blood. The receptors were sampled from a woman aged 50 to 65 with acute or convalescent COVID-19.

Details on this clone: An end of the junction differs from the germline gene, which may be a read error. The chain has TRBV15 and TRBJ2-3, with 7 bases identical to TRBD2. Germline assignment: CDR1 LNHNV and CDR2 YYDKDF (reference sequence). This CDR3 is 15 amino acids long. The CDR3 protein is CATRWTRGITDTQYF. DNA of the CDR3: TGTGCGACCAGGTGGACTAGAGGAATCACAGATACGCAGTATTTT.

This chain connects TRBV7-9 to TRBJ2-7; 8 positions match TRBD1. Germline V gene data show CDR1 as SEHNR and CDR2 as FQNEAQ (reference sequence). The CDR3 loop spans 16 amino acids. The junction had 12 bases not matched to a gene; V was cut back by 5 bases and J by 3 bases. The CDR3 sequence: CASSPPSGQGFYEQYF. The CDR3 DNA reads as TGTGCCAGCAGCCCCCCTTCAGGACAGGGATTCTACGAGCAGTACTTC.

This sequence joins TRBV5-4 and TRBJ1-3, with a possible D match to TRBD1 (5 bases). Trimming cost V 2 bases and J 3 bases, with 9 bases left between them. This CDR3 is built from 14 residues. CDR1 and CDR2 from the germline V gene are SGHNT and YYREEE (reference sequence). The CDR3 sequence: CASSFSGHGNTIYF. The DNA for the CDR3 is TGTGCCAGCAGCTTTTCAGGGCATGGAAACACCATATATTTT.

V usage is TRBV7-9 and J usage is TRBJ2-5; weak D call: TRBD1 (6 bases). Germline CDR1 SEHNR, CDR2 FQNEAQ (reference sequence). The CDR3 consists of 15 residues. With 1 base removed from V and 0 bases from J, the gap between germline ends came to 9 bases. CDR3 DNA sequence: TGTGCCAGCAGCTTAGGGGGACAACACCAAGAGACCCAGTACTTC. Its translation is CASSLGGQHQETQYF.

The chain couples TRBV4-3 to TRBJ2-7, with 8 bases aligning to TRBD2. The CDR3 runs 15 residues. Losses at the gene ends were 0 bases for V and 7 bases for J; bases not matched to a gene: 8. The germline V gene has CDR1 LGHNA and CDR2 YSLEER. CDR3 residues: CASSQEGPPGGEQYF. The CDR3, as DNA: TGCGCCAGCAGCCAAGAGGGCCCGCCGGGGGGGGAGCAGTACTTC.

This sequence joins TRBV3-1 (or the pseudogene TRBV3-2) and TRBJ2-1; 12 nucleotides match TRBD2. Germline assignment: CDR1 LGHDT and CDR2 YNNKEL (reference sequence). The trim removed 5 bases at V and 6 bases at J, leaving 8 bases unmatched. The CDR3 has 16 amino acids. CDR3 nucleotide sequence: TGTGCCAGCAGCGAAGTGACTAGCGGGAGATTCAATGAGCAGTTCTTC. Translated: CASSEVTSGRFNEQFF.

The chain uses TRBV2 and TRBJ2-3; 7 nucleotides match TRBD1. Germline V lookup: CDR1 SNHLY, CDR2 FYNNEI. The CDR3 is 14 residues long. The V segment lost 8 bases and the J segment 8 bases; nucleotides outside the gene matches: 13. This chain's CDR3 is CASGNRDRVSTQYF. The CDR3 nucleotides are TGTGCCAGCGGAAACCGGGACAGAGTGAGTACGCAGTATTTT. The entire variable domain, with the rest obtained from reference TRBV2 and TRBJ2-3, is as follows: EPEVTQTPSHQVTQMGQEVILRCVPISNHLYFYWYRQILGQKVEFLVSFYNNEISEKSEIFDDQFSVERPDGSNFTLKIRSTKLEDSAMYFCASGNRDRVSTQYFGPGTRLTVL.

The rearrangement links TRBV4-3 to TRBJ2-7, with TRBD2 matching 10 bases. CDR3 length equals 15 residues. J lost 6 bases, V lost 1 base, and 6 bases had no gene match. The V gene's germline CDR1 is LGHNA and CDR2 YSLEER. The CDR3 sequence: CASSQVLAGDVEQYF. As DNA, the CDR3 is TGCGCCAGCAGCCAAGTCCTAGCGGGAGATGTCGAGCAGTACTTC.